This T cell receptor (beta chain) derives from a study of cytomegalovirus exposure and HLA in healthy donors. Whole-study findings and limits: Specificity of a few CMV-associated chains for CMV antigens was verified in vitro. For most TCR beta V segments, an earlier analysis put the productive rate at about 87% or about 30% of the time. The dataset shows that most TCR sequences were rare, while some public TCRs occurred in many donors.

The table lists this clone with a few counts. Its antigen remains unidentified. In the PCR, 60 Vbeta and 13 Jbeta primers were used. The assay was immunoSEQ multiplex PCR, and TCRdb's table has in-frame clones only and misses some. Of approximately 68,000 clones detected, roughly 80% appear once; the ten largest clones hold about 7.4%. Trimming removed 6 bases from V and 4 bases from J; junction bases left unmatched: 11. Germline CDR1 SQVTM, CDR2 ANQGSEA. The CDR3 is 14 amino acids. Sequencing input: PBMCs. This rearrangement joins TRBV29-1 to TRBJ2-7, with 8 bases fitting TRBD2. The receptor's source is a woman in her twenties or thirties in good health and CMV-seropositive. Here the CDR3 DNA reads TGCAGCGTGATACACGGGGGGGTGGAGTACGAGCAGTACTTC. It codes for CSVIHGGVEYEQYF.